Listed below are T cell receptor beta chains from one sample, sequenced in a study of T cells in narcolepsy. Produced via immunoSEQ multiplex PCR; TCRdb's table is partial and in-frame only. The data show tens of thousands of clones, with roughly four fifths seen just once and 1.3% held by the top ten. The sequencing sample was made of CD45RA- memory CD4+ T cells from PBMCs. The receptors originated from a human donor with narcolepsy. Both conserved end residues are trimmed from each CDR3. The order of the fields is J gene, V gene, clone size, CDR3 length, CDR3 protein. A clone size is listed for some rows: how often the clone was seen (once, few, many), or a class if it is expanded.

TRBJ2-7 TRBV6-1 - 12 ASRPGTVSYEQY
TRBJ2-7 TRBV2 - 12 ASATSGSSHEQY
TRBJ2-1 TRBV19 - 12 ASSFGTSGRGTF
TRBJ1-1 TRBV19 - 13 ASSIGGIGNTEAF
TRBJ1-5 TRBV6-5 once 12 ASREGGGNQPQH
TRBJ2-7 TRBV19 - 15 ASSTSLRTSGAYEQY
TRBJ1-4 TRBV27 - 12 ASKSGTANEKLF
TRBJ2-4 TRBV19 - 13 ASSLGGLAKNIQY
TRBJ2-3 TRBV9 - 12 ASSASGRTDTQY
TRBJ2-7 TRBV28 - 13 ASSLLEGSRYEQY
TRBJ1-4 TRBV25-1 - 15 ASSETFIGQGNEKLF
TRBJ1-5 TRBV5-8 - 12 ASSFGRDGQPQH
TRBJ2-3 TRBV15 - 12 ATSRVDYVNTQY
TRBJ1-5 TRBV20-1 - 9 SAPNFSTPH
TRBJ2-3 TRBV5-6 - 15 ASSLDRGAIHTDTQY
TRBJ2-1 TRBV7-9 - 14 ASSNLAGEAYNEQF
TRBJ2-1 TRBV27 - 17 ASSLIWTSGISSYNEQF
TRBJ2-1 TRBV6-5 - 12 ASRYGTGVDEQF
TRBJ1-2 TRBV10-3 few 11 AISEDRVYGYT
TRBJ2-3 TRBV7-2 - 14 ASSFGGTGGRDTQY
TRBJ1-1 TRBV28 - 13 ASSPPGRKNTEAF
TRBJ1-1 TRBV28 - 11 ASTPLGYAEAF
TRBJ1-5 TRBV2 - 13 ASSVLDSSNQPQH
TRBJ1-1 TRBV7-3 few 12 ASSLTGTLGEAF
TRBJ2-1 TRBV7-2 - 13 ASSLAWGRGNEQF
TRBJ2-7 TRBV6-6 - 11 ASFKTGNYEQY
TRBJ2-5 TRBV28 - 13 ASSSAHRGLKTQY
TRBJ2-3 TRBV18 - 14 ASSYQVQGRTDTQY
TRBJ2-2 TRBV11-2 - 12 ASSPVTNTGELF
TRBJ2-3 TRBV11-3 few 10 ASSLNGYTQY
TRBJ1-3 TRBV18 - 10 ASSPQANTIY
TRBJ1-4 TRBV5-8 - 12 ASSTRGLNEKLF
TRBJ2-3 TRBV19 - 15 ATGMTGRGGRTDTQY
TRBJ2-2 TRBV7-3 - 12 ASSLTYGTGELF
TRBJ1-1 TRBV28 - 16 ASSLGPVEQTDHTEAF
TRBJ2-3 TRBV5-1 - 18 ASSLWGLAGLSGSTDTQY
- TRBV14 - 10 ASSLSRSEQY
TRBJ1-5 TRBV28 few 14 ASSLIDRAGNQPQH
TRBJ2-3 TRBV7-8 - 14 ASSLERDPSTDTQY
TRBJ2-7 TRBV19 - 13 ASSIVGDGSYEQY
TRBJ1-2 TRBV19 - 12 ASSTRDRVNGYT
TRBJ2-7 TRBV5-1 - 12 ASSSRDTYYEQY
TRBJ2-5 TRBV9 - 10 ASSDSGQTQY
TRBJ2-1 TRBV28 - 12 ASSLGTADNEQF
TRBJ1-4 TRBV28 - 10 ASGTPNEKLF
TRBJ1-3 TRBV6-5 - 12 ASRPQGSGNTIY
TRBJ1-2 TRBV6-1 few 15 ASSGTDSSNPNYGYT
TRBJ1-5 TRBV28 - 14 ASTQGLRLGNQPQH
TRBJ1-4 TRBV7-2 - 13 ASSLGSRVGEKLF